This T cell receptor beta chain was profiled in a study of T cells in Graves' hyperthyroidism and ophthalmopathy. The CDR3 runs 13 residues. The ends lost 6 bases at V and 8 bases at J; junction bases unmatched: 8. CDR1 and CDR2 (germline): SNHLY, FYNNEI. The investigators amplified TCR beta CDR3 regions from RNA transcripts. The primer set for the first-round RT-PCR of the TCR CDR3 was HTBI. MiXCR was run by TCRdb on the multiplex PCR reads, yielding one entry per CDR3 protein. Here the sample spans about 640,000 distinct CDR3 sequences, around 21% being singletons. Many counts were recorded for this clonotype.

The TCR comes from a man aged 25 to 45 with Graves' ophthalmopathy. The chain uses TRBV2 and TRBJ1-2, with 8 nucleotides matching TRBD1. Material for sequencing was blood. The CDR3 DNA reads as TGTGCCAGCAGGACAGGGGAAGGAGGCGGCTACACCTTC. Encoded protein: CASRTGEGGGYTF.